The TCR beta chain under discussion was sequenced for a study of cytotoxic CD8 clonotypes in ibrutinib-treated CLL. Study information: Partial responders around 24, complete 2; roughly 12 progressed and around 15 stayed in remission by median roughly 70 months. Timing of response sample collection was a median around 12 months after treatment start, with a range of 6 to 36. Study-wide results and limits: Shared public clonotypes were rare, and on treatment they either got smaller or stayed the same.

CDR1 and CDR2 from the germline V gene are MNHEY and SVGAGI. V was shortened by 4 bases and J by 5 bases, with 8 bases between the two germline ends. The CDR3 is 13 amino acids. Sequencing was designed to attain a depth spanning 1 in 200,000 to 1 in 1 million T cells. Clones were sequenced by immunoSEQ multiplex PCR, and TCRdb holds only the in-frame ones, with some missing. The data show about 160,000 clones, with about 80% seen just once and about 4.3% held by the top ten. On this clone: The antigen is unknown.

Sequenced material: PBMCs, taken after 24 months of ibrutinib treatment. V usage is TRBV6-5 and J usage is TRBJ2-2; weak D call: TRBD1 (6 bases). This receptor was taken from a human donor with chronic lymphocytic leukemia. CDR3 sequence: CASSSQGTGELFF. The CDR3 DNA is TGTGCCAGCAGTTCCCAGGGGACCGGGGAGCTGTTTTTT.